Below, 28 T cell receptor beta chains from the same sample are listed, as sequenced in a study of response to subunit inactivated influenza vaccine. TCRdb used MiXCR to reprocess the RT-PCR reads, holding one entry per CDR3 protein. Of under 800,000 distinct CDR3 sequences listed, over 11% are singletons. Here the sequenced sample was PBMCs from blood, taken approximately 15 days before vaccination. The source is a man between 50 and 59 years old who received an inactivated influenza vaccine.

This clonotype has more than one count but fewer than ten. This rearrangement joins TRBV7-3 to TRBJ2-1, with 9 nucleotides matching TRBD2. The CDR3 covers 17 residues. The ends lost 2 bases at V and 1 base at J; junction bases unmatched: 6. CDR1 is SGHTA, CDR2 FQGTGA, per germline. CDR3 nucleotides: TGTGCCAGCAGCTTAGGCGGGAGGGCCCTGTCCTACAATGAGCAGTTCTTC. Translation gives CASSLGGRALSYNEQFF.

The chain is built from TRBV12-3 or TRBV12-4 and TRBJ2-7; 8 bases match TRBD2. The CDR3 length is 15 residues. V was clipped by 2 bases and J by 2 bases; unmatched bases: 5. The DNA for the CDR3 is TGTGCCAGCAGTTTAAAGGCGGGAGGAGCCTACGAGCAGTACTTC. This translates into CASSLKAGGAYEQYF.

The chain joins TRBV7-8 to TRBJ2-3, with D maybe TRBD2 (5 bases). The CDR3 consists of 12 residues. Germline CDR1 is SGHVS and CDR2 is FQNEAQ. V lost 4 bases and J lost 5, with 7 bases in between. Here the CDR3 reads CASSSGKDTQYF. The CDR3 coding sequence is TGTGCCAGCAGCTCGGGAAAAGATACGCAGTATTTT. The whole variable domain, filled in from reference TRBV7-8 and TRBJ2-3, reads GAGVSQSPRYKVAKRGQDVALRCDPISGHVSLFWYQQALGQGPEFLTYFQNEAQLDKSGLPSDRFFAERPEGSVSTLKIQRTQQEDSAVYLCASSSGKDTQYFGPGTRLTVL.

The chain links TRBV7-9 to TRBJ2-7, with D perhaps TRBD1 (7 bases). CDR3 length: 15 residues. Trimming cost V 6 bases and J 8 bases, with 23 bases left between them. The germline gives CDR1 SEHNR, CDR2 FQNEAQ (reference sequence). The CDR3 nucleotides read TGTGCCAGCAGTCTAGGGGGGACAGCCCTTATACAGCAGTACTTC. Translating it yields CASSLGGTALIQQYF.

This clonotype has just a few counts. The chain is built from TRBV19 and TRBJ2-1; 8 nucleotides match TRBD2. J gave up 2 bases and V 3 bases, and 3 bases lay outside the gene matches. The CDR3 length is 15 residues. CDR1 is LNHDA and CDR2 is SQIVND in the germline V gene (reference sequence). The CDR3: CASSIGGGPYNEQFF. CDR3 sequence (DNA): TGTGCCAGTAGTATCGGGGGGGGGCCCTACAATGAGCAGTTCTTC.

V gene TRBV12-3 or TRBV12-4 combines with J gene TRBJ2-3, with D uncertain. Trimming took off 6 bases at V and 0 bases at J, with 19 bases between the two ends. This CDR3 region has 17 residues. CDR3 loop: CASSPYAGGTSTDTQYF. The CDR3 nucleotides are TGTGCCAGCAGCCCGTATGCAGGTGGCACTAGCACAGATACGCAGTATTTT.

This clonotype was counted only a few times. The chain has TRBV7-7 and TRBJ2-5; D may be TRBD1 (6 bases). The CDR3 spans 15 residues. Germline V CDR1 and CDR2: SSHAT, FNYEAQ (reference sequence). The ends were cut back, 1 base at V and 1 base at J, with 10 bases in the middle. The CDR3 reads CASSLGGTLQETQYF. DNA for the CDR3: TGTGCCAGCAGCTTAGGAGGGACACTCCAAGAGACCCAGTACTTC.

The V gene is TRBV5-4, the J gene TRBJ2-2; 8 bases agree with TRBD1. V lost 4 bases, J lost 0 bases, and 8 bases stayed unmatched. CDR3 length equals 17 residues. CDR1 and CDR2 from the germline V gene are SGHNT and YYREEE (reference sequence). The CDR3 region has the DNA TGTGCCAGCAGCCTTCCCGGGACAGGTGCGAACACCGGGGAGCTGTTTTTT. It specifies CASSLPGTGANTGELFF.

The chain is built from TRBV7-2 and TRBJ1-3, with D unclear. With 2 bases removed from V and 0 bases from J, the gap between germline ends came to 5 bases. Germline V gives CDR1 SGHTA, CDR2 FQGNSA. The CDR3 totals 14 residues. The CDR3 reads CASSLLSSGNTIYF. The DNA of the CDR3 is TGTGCCAGCAGCTTACTCAGCTCTGGAAACACCATATATTTT. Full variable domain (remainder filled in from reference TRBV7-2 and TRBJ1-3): GAGVSQSPSNKVTEKGKDVELRCDPISGHTALYWYRQSLGQGLEFLIYFQGNSAPDKSGLPSDRFSAERTGGSVSTLTIQRTQQEDSAVYLCASSLLSSGNTIYFGEGSWLTVV.

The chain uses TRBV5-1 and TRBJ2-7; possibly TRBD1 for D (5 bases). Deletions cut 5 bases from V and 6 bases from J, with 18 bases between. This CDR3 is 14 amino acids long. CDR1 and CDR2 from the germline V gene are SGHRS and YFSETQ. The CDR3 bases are TGCGCCAGCAGTAGGGGCCAGGAATCGAGCGAGCAGTACTTC. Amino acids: CASSRGQESSEQYF.

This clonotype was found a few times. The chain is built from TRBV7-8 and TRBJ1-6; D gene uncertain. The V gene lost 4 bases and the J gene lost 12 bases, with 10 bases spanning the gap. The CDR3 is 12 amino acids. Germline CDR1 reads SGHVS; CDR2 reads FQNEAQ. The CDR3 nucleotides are TGTGCCAGCAGCTCGGAGGGCCTACCCCTCCACTTT. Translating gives CASSSEGLPLHF.

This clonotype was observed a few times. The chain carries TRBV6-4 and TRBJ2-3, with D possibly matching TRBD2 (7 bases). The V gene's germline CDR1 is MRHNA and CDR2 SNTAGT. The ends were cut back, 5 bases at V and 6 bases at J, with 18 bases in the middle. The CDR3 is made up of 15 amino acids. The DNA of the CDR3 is TGTGCCAGCAGTATGCGGTCCGGGGGGCCCGATACGCAGTATTTT. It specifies CASSMRSGGPDTQYF.

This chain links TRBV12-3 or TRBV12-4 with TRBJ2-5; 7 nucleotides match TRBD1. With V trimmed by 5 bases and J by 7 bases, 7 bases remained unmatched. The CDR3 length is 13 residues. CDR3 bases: TGTGCCAGCAGTAAAACAGGGGTTGGGACCCAGTACTTC. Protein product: CASSKTGVGTQYF.

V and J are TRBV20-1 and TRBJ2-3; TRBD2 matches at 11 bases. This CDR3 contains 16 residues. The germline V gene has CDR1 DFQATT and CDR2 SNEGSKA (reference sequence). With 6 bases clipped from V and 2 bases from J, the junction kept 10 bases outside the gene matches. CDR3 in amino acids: CSARRLAGQHTDTQYF. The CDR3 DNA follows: TGCAGTGCCCGGCGACTAGCGGGGCAACACACAGATACGCAGTATTTT.

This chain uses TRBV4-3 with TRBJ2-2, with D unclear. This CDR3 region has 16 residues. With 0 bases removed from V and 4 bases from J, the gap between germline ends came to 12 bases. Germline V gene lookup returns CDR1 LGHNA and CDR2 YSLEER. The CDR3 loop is CASSQEQSTGTGELFF. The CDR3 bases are TGCGCCAGCAGCCAAGAACAGTCTACGGGCACCGGGGAGCTGTTTTTT.

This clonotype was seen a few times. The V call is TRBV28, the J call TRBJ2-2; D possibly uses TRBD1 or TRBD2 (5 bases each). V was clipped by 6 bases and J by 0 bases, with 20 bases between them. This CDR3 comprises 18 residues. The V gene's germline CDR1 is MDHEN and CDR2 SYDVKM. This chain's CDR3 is CASSTDRLAAANTGELFF. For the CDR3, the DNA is TGTGCCAGCAGCACAGACAGACTGGCAGCGGCGAACACCGGGGAGCTGTTTTTT.

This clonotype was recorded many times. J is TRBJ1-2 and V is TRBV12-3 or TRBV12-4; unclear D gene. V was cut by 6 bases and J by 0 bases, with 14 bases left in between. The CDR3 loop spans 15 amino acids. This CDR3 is CASSQMGRPNYGYTF. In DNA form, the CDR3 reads TGTGCCAGCAGCCAGATGGGCAGGCCTAACTATGGCTACACCTTC.

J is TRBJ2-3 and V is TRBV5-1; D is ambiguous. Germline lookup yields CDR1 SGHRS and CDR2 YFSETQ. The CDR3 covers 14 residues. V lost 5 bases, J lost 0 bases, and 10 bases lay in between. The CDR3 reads CASRIFYSTDTQYF. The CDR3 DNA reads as TGCGCCAGCAGGATTTTCTACAGCACAGATACGCAGTATTTT.

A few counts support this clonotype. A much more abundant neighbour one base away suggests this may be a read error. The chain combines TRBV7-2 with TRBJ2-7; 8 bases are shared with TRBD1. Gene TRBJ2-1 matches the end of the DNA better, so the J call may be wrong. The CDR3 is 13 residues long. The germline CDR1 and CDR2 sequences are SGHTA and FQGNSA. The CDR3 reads CASSRDRPYEQFF. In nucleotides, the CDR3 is TGTGCCAGCAGTCGGGACAGGCCCTACGAGCAGTTCTTC.

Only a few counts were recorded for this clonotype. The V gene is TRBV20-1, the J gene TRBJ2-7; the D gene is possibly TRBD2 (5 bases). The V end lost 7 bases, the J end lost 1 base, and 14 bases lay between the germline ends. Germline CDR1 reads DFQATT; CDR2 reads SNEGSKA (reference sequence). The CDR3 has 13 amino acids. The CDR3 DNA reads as TGCAGTGGGGAACGTGGGAGATCCTACGAGCAGTACTTC. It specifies CSGERGRSYEQYF.

The DNA of the CDR3 is TGTGCCAGCAGTTTCCTTCCGGGGGAGTACAATGAGCAGTTCTTC. It translates to CASSFLPGEYNEQFF. V is TRBV12-3 or TRBV12-4 and J is TRBJ2-1; possible D gene TRBD2, 6 bases. V was shortened by 3 bases and J by 4 bases, with 13 bases between the two germline ends. CDR3 length: 15 residues.

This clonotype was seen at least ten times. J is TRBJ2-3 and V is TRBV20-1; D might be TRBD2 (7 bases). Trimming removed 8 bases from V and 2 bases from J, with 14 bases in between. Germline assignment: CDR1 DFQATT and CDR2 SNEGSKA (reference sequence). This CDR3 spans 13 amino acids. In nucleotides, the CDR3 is TGCAGTACAAACAGGGACTACACAGATACGCAGTATTTT. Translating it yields CSTNRDYTDTQYF.

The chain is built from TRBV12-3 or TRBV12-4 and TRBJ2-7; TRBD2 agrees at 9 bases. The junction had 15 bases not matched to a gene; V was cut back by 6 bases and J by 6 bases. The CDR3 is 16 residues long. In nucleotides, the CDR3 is TGTGCCAGCAGACCCTCCGGAGCGGGGGGTTTGGGCGAGCAGTACTTC. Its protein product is CASRPSGAGGLGEQYF.

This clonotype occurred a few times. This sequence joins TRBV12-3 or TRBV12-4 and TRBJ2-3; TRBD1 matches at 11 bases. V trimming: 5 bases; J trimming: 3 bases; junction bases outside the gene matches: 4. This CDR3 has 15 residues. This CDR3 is CASSRGQGATDTQYF. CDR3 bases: TGTGCCAGCAGTCGTGGACAGGGGGCTACAGATACGCAGTATTTT.

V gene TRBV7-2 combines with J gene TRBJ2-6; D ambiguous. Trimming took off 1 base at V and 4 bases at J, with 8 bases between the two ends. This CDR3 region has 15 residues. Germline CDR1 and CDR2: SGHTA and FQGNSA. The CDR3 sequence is CASSLVPRGANVLTF. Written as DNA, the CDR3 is TGTGCCAGCAGCTTAGTACCGAGGGGGGCCAACGTCCTGACTTTC.

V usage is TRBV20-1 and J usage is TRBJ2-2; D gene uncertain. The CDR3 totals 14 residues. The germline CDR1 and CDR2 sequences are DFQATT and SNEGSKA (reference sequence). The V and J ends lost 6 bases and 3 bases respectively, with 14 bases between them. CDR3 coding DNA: TGCAGTGCGAAGCCGCAGCTCTACACCGGGGAGCTGTTTTTT. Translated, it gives CSAKPQLYTGELFF.

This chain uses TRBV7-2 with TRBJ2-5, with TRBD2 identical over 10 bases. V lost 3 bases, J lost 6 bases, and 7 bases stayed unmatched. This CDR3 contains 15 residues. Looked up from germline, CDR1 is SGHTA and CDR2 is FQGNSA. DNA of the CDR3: TGTGCCAGCAGCTTTTCGGCTAGCGGGAGTAAGACCCAGTACTTC. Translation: CASSFSASGSKTQYF.

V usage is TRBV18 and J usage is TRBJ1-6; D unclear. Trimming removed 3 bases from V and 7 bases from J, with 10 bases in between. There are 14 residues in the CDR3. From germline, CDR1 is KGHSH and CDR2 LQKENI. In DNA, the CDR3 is TGTGCCAGCTCACCGGCCAGTAAAAATTCACCCCTCCACTTT. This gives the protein CASSPASKNSPLHF.